Following are 15 T cell receptor beta chains from one sample sequenced in a study of prognosis after radiotherapy for stage I lung cancer. Genomic DNA yielded TCR beta CDR3, amplified by two-round multiplex PCR. Every TRBV and TRBJ gene had its own specific primer in first-round PCR. TCRdb passed the multiplex PCR reads through MiXCR, listing each CDR3 protein once. The sample consists of roughly 11,000 distinct CDR3 sequences, around 55% of them appearing once. Sequencing used PBMCs, obtained before or after stereotactic body radiation therapy (not recorded which). These TCRs come from a donor aged 50 or older with non-small cell lung cancer.

This clonotype is medium-sized. Here the CDR3 reads CASSIVGGDNEQFF. DNA for the CDR3: TGTGCCAGTAGTATAGTCGGGGGGGACAATGAGCAGTTCTTC. The rearrangement joins TRBV19 to TRBJ2-1; 8 nucleotides align to TRBD2. This CDR3 region has 14 residues. Germline CDR1 is LNHDA and CDR2 is SQIVND (reference sequence). The V gene end was trimmed by 1 base and the J gene end by 5 bases; junction bases not matched to a gene: 1.

Turning to this clonotype: This clone may be a read error of a much larger clone one base away. V is TRBV6-5 and J is TRBJ1-2; D is undetermined. The germline gives CDR1 MNHEY, CDR2 SVGAGI. The CDR3 is made up of 15 amino acids. V was shortened by 3 bases and J by 4 bases, with 15 bases between the two germline ends. CDR3: CASSYDGMGIYGYTF. The CDR3 nucleotides are TGTGCCAGCAGTTATGACGGCATGGGGATCTATGGCTACACCTTC.

By share of the sample, this clonotype is medium-sized. The J gene is TRBJ2-7, the V gene TRBV7-6; D may be TRBD1 or TRBD2 (5 bases each). V lost 5 bases to trimming and J lost 6 bases, with 17 bases between them. Germline assignment: CDR1 SGHVS and CDR2 FNYEAQ. CDR3 length: 14 amino acids. This CDR3 reads CASSVRDAFTEQYF. Written as DNA, the CDR3 is TGTGCCAGCAGCGTCCGGGACGCTTTCACCGAGCAGTACTTC.

This clonotype was detected many times. V is TRBV28 and J is TRBJ2-5; tentatively, D is TRBD2 (5 bases). Germline CDR1 and CDR2: MDHEN and SYDVKM. The CDR3 is 13 amino acids. The ends were cut back, 7 bases at V and 5 bases at J, with 14 bases in the middle. CDR3 loop: CASTLGVIETQYF. The CDR3 DNA is TGTGCCAGCACCCTCGGGGTAATTGAGACCCAGTACTTC. The full variable domain, with the rest looked up from reference TRBV28 and TRBJ2-5, is DVKVTQSSRYLVKRTGEKVFLECVQDMDHENMFWYRQDPGLGLRLIYFSYDVKMKEKGDIPEGYSVSREKKERFSLILESASTNQTSMYLCASTLGVIETQYFGPGTRLLVL.

V and J are TRBV6-2 or TRBV6-3 and TRBJ2-7; either TRBD1 or TRBD2 may supply D (6 bases each). The CDR3 is made up of 14 amino acids. V was cut by 5 bases and J by 5 bases, with 16 bases left in between. In germline, CDR1 is MNHEY, CDR2 SVGEGT. CDR3 nucleotides: TGTGCCAGCAGTCAGGGGCGGGAACGTGACGAGCAGTACTTC. This codes for CASSQGRERDEQYF.

Notes on this clonotype: The junction differs from germline at one of its ends, possibly a read error. The CDR3 spells CASSYSTTANTWELFF. The CDR3 nucleotides are TGTGCCAGCAGTTACTCAACTACAGCGAACACCTGGGAGCTGTTTTTT. This chain uses TRBV6-5 with TRBJ2-2; unclear D gene. The CDR3 runs 16 residues. Germline CDR1 MNHEY, CDR2 SVGAGI.

A remark on this clonotype: Germline is not matched at one junction end, which may reflect a read error. The V gene is TRBV6-1, the J gene TRBJ2-5; possibly TRBD1 or TRBD2 for D (6 bases each). The CDR3 runs 16 residues. From germline, CDR1 is MNHNS and CDR2 SASEGT. The CDR3 DNA follows: TGTGCCAGCAACCCCGACGGAATGGGTTGGGGGGCGACCAAGTACTTC. Translation gives CASNPDGMGWGATKYF.

The CDR3 coding sequence is TGTGCCAGCAGTTTATCGCAGGACAGGCGGACAGGGGACTCTTTCTTT. This translates into CASSLSQDRRTGDSFF. The rearrangement uses TRBV27 and TRBJ1-1, with TRBD1 matching over 9 bases. Unmatched junction bases numbered 14, after V lost 0 bases and J lost 12 bases. The CDR3 loop spans 16 amino acids. Germline V gives CDR1 MNHEY, CDR2 SMNVEV (reference sequence).

This clonotype is classed as medium-sized. J is TRBJ2-7 and V is TRBV11-2, with D unclear. Per the germline V gene, CDR1 is SGHAT and CDR2 is FQNNGV. The CDR3 consists of 15 residues. Between the trimmed V and J ends, which lost 0 bases and 2 bases, there was a span of 11 bases. The CDR3 region is CASSLDVGAPYEQYF. DNA for the CDR3: TGTGCCAGCAGCTTAGATGTAGGAGCCCCCTACGAGCAGTACTTC.

By sample share, this clonotype is medium-sized. The chain joins TRBV28 to TRBJ2-1; 10 nucleotides line up with TRBD2. V was pared by 3 bases and J by 8 bases, with 7 bases of the junction left unmatched. The CDR3 is made up of 15 amino acids. CDR1 and CDR2 from the germline V gene are MDHEN and SYDVKM. This CDR3 reads CASSFLAGVGYEQFF. The CDR3 DNA reads as TGTGCCAGCAGTTTCCTAGCGGGAGTTGGTTATGAGCAGTTCTTC. Variable domain in full (rest from reference TRBV28 and TRBJ2-1): DVKVTQSSRYLVKRTGEKVFLECVQDMDHENMFWYRQDPGLGLRLIYFSYDVKMKEKGDIPEGYSVSREKKERFSLILESASTNQTSMYLCASSFLAGVGYEQFFGPGTRLTVL.

This clonotype has just a few counts. A far larger clone is off by one base, so a read error is likely. The chain carries TRBV6-2 or TRBV6-3 and TRBJ1-3; D is undetermined. CDR3 size: 13 residues. V was trimmed by 5 bases and J by 3 bases, leaving 8 bases between them. Germline assignment: CDR1 MNHEY and CDR2 SVGEGT. The CDR3 coding sequence is TGTGCCAGCAGTCTAACAGATGGAAACACCATATATTTT. It translates to CASSLTDGNTIYF.

There are many counts of this clonotype. The CDR3 sequence: CASSSSYSGGVTDTQYF. The CDR3 nucleotides are TGCGCCAGCAGCTCATCTTACAGCGGGGGGGTGACAGATACGCAGTATTTT. The V and J genes are TRBV5-1 and TRBJ2-3; 10 positions agree with TRBD2. The J segment lost 3 bases and the V segment lost 3 bases, leaving 10 bases of the junction unmatched. Germline V gives CDR1 SGHRS, CDR2 YFSETQ. This CDR3 region has 17 residues.

This clonotype was counted between two and nine times. This chain joins TRBV7-9 and TRBJ1-5; D may be TRBD1 (6 bases). This CDR3 comprises 11 residues. Germline V CDR1 and CDR2: SEHNR, FQNEAQ (reference sequence). Here the CDR3 reads CVGGSGQPQHF. In nucleotides, the CDR3 is TGTGTAGGGGGGTCCGGCCAGCCCCAGCATTTT.

V gene TRBV20-1 combines with J gene TRBJ1-3, with 7 positions matching TRBD1. CDR1 DFQATT and CDR2 SNEGSKA come from the germline V gene (reference sequence). After removal of 5 bases from V and 0 bases from J, the junction contained 4 bases not matched to a gene. This CDR3 contains 14 residues. CDR3 coding DNA: TGCAGTGCTCGAACAGGGGACTCTGGAAACACCATATATTTT. It specifies CSARTGDSGNTIYF.

In the case of this clonotype: The final CDR3 position lacks the conserved phenylalanine or tryptophan, pointing to a likely read error. This rearrangement joins TRBV12-3 or TRBV12-4 to TRBJ1-1; D remains ambiguous. The CDR3 loop spans 13 amino acids. V was pared by 10 bases and J by 4 bases, with 16 bases between. For the CDR3, the DNA is TGTGCCATCAGCCCCCGGTGGGGCACTGAAGCTTTCTCT. Translating it yields CAISPRWGTEAFS.